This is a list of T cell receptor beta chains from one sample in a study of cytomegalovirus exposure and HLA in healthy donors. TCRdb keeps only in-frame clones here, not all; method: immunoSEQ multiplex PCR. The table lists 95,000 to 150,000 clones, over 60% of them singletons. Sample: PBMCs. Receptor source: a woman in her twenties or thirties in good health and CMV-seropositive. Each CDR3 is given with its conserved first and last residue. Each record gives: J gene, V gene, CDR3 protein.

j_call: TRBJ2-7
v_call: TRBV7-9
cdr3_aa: CASSLASAVPYEQYF

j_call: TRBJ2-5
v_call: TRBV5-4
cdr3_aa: CASRPQEKYQETQYF

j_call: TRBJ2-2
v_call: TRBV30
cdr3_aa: CAWIRATDTGELFF

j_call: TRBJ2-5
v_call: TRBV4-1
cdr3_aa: CASKRGTGGGETQYF

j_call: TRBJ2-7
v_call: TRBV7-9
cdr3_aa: CASSYSQGSPAYEQYF

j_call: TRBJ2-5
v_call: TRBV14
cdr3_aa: CASSQTGTRQETQYF

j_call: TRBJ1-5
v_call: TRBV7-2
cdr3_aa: CASRPRDRNQPQHF

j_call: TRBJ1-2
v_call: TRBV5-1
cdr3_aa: CASSLDSNYGYTF

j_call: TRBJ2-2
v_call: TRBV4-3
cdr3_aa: CASSQEVPGFRANTGELFF

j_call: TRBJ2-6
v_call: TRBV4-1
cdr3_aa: CASSHLTGPPSGANVLTF

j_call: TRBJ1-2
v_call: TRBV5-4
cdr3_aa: CASSLETRNYGYTF

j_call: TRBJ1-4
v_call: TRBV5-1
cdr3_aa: CASSLTGGRLDEKLFF

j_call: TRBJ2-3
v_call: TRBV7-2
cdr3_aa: CASSPVGGGLDTQYF

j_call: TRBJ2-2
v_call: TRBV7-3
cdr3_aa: CASTQVGGAVTGELFF

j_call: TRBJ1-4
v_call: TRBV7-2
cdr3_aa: CASRQTGLNEKLFF

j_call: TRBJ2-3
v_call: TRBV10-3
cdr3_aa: CAISESSGGAGADTQYF

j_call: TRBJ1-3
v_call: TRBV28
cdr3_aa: CASSLGAGNTIYF

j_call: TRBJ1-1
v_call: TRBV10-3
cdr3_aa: CAISEDRIDGTEAFF

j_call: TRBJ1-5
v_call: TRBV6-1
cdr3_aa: CASSENRPQHF

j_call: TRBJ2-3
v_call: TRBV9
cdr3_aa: CASSFPRDRGTDTQYF

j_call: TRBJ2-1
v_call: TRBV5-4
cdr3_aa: CASSFETNSYNEQFF

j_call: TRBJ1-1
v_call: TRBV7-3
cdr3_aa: CASSPYENTEAFF

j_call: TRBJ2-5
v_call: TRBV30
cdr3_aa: CAWSEAGWRGQETQYF

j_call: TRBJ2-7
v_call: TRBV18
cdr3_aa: CASSPGTGASYEQYF

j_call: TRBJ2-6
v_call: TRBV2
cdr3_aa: CASSERGGANVLTF

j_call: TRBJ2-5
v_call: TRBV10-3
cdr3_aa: CAISDSNSPIQETQYF

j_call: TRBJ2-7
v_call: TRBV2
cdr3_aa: CASNRDTNYEQYF

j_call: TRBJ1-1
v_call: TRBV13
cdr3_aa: CASSPSGLGDTEAFF

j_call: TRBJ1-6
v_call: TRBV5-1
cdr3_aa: CASSYAGGYNSPLHF

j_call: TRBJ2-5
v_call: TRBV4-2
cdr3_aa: CASSQASSETQYF

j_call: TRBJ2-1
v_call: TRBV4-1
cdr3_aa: CASSQPKRGSGVSSYNEQFF

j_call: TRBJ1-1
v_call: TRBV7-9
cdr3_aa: CASSFPEKRTEAFF

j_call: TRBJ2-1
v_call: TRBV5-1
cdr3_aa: CASSLSGGANEQFF

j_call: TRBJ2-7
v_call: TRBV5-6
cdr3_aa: CASSLLAERSLYEQYF

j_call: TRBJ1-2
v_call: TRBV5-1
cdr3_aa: CASTPGAGNHGYTF

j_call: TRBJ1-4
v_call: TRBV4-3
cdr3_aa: CASSQEPSRGELFF

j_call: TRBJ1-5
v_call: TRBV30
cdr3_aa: CAWSKEGQAPGGPQHF

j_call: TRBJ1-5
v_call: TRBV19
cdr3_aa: CASSIDPGWSQPQHF

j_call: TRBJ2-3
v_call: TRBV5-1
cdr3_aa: CASSLLSDTQYF

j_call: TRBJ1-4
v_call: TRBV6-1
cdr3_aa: CASSPRDRHNEKLFF

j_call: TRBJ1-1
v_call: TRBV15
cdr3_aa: CATSREARGSLEAFF

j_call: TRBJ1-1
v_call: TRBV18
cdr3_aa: CASSPPAGRGTEAFF

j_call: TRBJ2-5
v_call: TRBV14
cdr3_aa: CASSQGTGGQGAQYF

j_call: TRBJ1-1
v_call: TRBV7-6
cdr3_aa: CASSSGTVNTEAFF

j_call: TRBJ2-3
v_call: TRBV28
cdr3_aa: CASSPKKRGGIDTQYF

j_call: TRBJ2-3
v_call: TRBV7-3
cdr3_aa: CASSVGGSSTDTQYF

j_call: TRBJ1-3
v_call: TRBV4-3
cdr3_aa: CASSSGAARSGNTIYF

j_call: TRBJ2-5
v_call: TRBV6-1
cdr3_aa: CASSENGRAGETQYF

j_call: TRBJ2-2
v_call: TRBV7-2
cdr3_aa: CASSLTGPNTGELFF

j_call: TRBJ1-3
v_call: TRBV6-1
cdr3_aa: CASSESPPGASGNTIYF